The TCR beta chain under discussion was sequenced for a study of blood T cell repertoires in COVID-19. Study information: Some COVID-19 samples were acute and others convalescent; all came from the United States, Italy and Spain.

As handled by the study authors: By means of reference gene primer amplification, nucleated cell counts were estimated. The protocol was immunoSEQ multiplex PCR, while the TCRdb copy is restricted to in-frame clones and leaves out a portion. That table is the source of V, J and clone size, and D and trimming were worked out from the DNA. The data hold some 260,000 clones, with about 80% observed a single time. This CDR3 has 14 amino acids. Germline V gene lookup returns CDR1 LNHDA and CDR2 SQIVND (reference sequence). Trimming removed 6 bases from V and 4 bases from J; junction bases left unmatched: 7.

This rearrangement joins TRBV19 to TRBJ1-1, with 8 bases identical to TRBD1. The receptor comes from a man at least 80 years old with acute or convalescent COVID-19. Sequencing was done on a sample of peripheral blood. CDR3 in DNA: TGTGCCAGTAGGCCGACAGGGGTGAGCACTGAAGCTTTCTTT. It yields the protein CASRPTGVSTEAFF.